This T cell receptor (beta chain) was identified during a study of T cells in Graves' hyperthyroidism and ophthalmopathy (dated by TCRdb to between 2018 and 2020). A note on the overall study: Peripheral blood samples were taken at initial diagnosis, before any treatment was given. A discovery cohort of roughly 100 patients, about 43 with Graves' ophthalmopathy and 55 to 60 with stable Graves' hyperthyroidism, was used to find distinguishing TCR V-J signatures. Prospective prediction of ophthalmopathy was tested in an independent validation cohort consisting of about 19 hyperthyroidism patients and approximately 16 patients who later progressed to ophthalmopathy. The approximately 100 discovery patients were divided at random into training and test sets in a 7:3 ratio. In addition, the study compared T-cell repertoires in thyroid tissue and in blood from over 5 Graves' hyperthyroidism patients. Once sampling was done, hyperthyroidism patients were given methimazole at a starting dose of 30 mg daily, whereas ophthalmopathy patients were given high-dose intravenous methylprednisolone. The paper describes TCR Vbeta CDR3 sequencing of around 140 peripheral blood samples, made up of fewer than 50 ophthalmopathy patients, approximately 76 hyperthyroidism patients and around 17 progressor patients. Study-wide conclusions, independent of this receptor: In validation, progression to ophthalmopathy was predicted by the model with more than 65% sensitivity and about 72% specificity, a median of approximately 6.5 months before onset. In cross-validation, a model built on a 13 V-J signature told ophthalmopathy apart from stable hyperthyroidism with approximately 90% sensitivity and approximately 81% specificity, and in testing the same model reached 80%/75%. Sample size was not statistically predetermined, and investigators were not blinded to group allocation. Blood samples also contained most of the expanded thyroid clonotypes (frequency above 0.001), which suggests that blood repertoires may reflect thyroid immune responses.

Hyperthyroidism patients were aged 18 to 65 years and newly diagnosed, with disease duration of less than 2 months. Any patient with an uncontrolled infection, another autoimmune disease, pregnancy or lactation was excluded. Diagnoses were established on the basis of clinical symptoms, serum thyroxine and TRAb, thyroid ultrasound, and orbital computed tomography. For progressor patients, blood was drawn at the first diagnosis of hyperthyroidism, before any ophthalmopathy symptoms had appeared. Ficoll-Paque density gradient centrifugation was used to isolate PBMCs from 8.5 to 10 ml of fresh peripheral blood. Progressor patients were defined as those initially diagnosed with Graves' hyperthyroidism in whom ophthalmopathy developed during follow-up. Total RNA was extracted using Trizol reagent, and RNA quality was assessed on an Agilent 2100 Bioanalyzer. The TCR beta CDR3 regions were amplified from the RNA transcripts. A first-round RT-PCR of the TCR CDR3 used the HTBI primer set with the Qiagen OneStep RT-PCR kit. A second multiplex PCR round built the libraries, followed by size selection and purification. The libraries were sequenced on an Illumina HiSeq2000 using paired-end 100 bp reads. In the authors' own workflow: SOAPnuke was used to process the raw data, with reads discarded if the reads contained adapters or uncalled bases, had a mean Phred below 15, or lacked an exact constant-primer or identifier match. COPE v1.2.5 was used to merge the high-quality paired reads, and each unique nucleotide sequence was defined as a clonotype. MiTCR v1.1 was used to align clonotypes to the IMGT TRBV, TRBD and TRBJ reference segments. The analysis was restricted to V-J combinations with a frequency above 0.0001, which together covered 99.2% of the repertoires. A TCS score was defined as the ratio between F50 (clonal expansion) and ExV (chaos), using BLOSUM62-based TCRdist between CDR3 peptides within each V-J. Welch's t-statistics and random forest reduced around 510 V-J features to 13, which were used in a naive Bayes classifier (R e1071). TCRdb trimmed the raw reads at Q25, called clones with MiXCR and kept productive beta chains. When rows share a CDR3 protein, they turn into one entry using the most common DNA and genes. None of the V and J calls come from the authors' own analysis; TCRdb made them. Counted in this sample were hundreds of thousands of distinct CDR3 sequences; 18% of them appeared once. 16% of the sample rests with the top ten.

For this clonotype: Its antigen remains undetermined. Base qualities were left out, and no much larger clone turns up one base away.

In the germline V gene, CDR1 corresponds to LGHNA and CDR2 to YNFKEQ. Cut back by 4 bases and 4 bases, the V and J ends lie 13 bases apart. Including the terminal cysteine and phenylalanine, the CDR3 comprises 14 residues. The only DNA kept is the CDR3, 42 bases in frame from the first base. The sequencing input was blood. The TCR sequence derives from a woman aged 45-65 years with Graves' hyperthyroidism that later progressed to Graves' ophthalmopathy. Here the chain combines TRBV4-2 and TRBJ1-2; D gene: possibly TRBD1, on 5 matching bases. The CDR3 region has the sequence CASSPGRNTYGYTF. Read as DNA, the sequence is TGTGCCAGCAGCCCGGGGCGGAACACCTATGGCTACACCTTC.